This entry describes one T cell receptor beta chain. Its antigen is not identified. Produced via immunoSEQ multiplex PCR; TCRdb's table is partial and in-frame only. The sample has approximately 11,000 clones, around four fifths seen once. This entry comes from a study of follicular helper T cells after annual influenza vaccination. Whole-study findings and limits: Undersampling of larger non-cTfh compartments could not be excluded.

V was shortened by 8 bases and J by 0 bases, with 11 bases between the two germline ends. The CDR3 is made up of 15 amino acids. Germline CDR1 is MNHEY and CDR2 is SMNVEV (reference sequence). This chain connects TRBV27 to TRBJ2-6; D is unresolved. The sequence was collected from an adult who received the influenza vaccine. Sequenced material: CXCR5- memory CD4+ T cells sorted from blood, taken 6 weeks after influenza vaccination. The DNA of the CDR3 is TGTGCCAGCGGATTTGGGGACTCTGGGGCCAACGTCCTGACTTTC. Translation: CASGFGDSGANVLTF.